The T cell receptor (beta chain) under discussion was sequenced for a study of OX40 agonist ivuxolimab in advanced cancers. The repertoire was sequenced with immunoSEQ multiplex PCR; TCRdb's copy has only in-frame clones and lacks some. The sample lists some 150,000 clones; just over 90% were seen once. As for this clone: The sample carries other DNA sequences with the same CDR3.

The sequencing used CD4+ or CD8+ T cells sorted from blood, collected in a trial of the OX40 agonist ivuxolimab. This clonotype originated in an adult with an advanced solid tumor such as melanoma, head and neck, liver or kidney cancer.

The DNA of the CDR3 is TGTGCCAGCAGCCCCGGGACCTACGAGCAGTACTTC. It codes for CASSPGTYEQYF. The chain links TRBV4-2 to TRBJ2-7; D possibly corresponds to TRBD2 (5 bases). The CDR3 runs 12 residues. Trimming pared 4 bases from V and 2 bases from J, leaving 6 bases between. From germline, CDR1 is LGHNA and CDR2 YNFKEQ.